This passage covers 18 T cell receptor beta chains from one sample sequenced in a study of T cells in Graves' hyperthyroidism and ophthalmopathy. Researchers amplified the TCR beta CDR3 regions from RNA transcripts. When the TCR CDR3 underwent first-round RT-PCR, the HTBI primer set was used. TCRdb ran MiXCR on the multiplex PCR reads and lists one entry per CDR3 protein. The sample lists about 400,000 distinct CDR3 sequences, over 10% occurring once. Specimen: blood. The receptors originated from a woman between 18 and 30 years old with Graves' hyperthyroidism.

This clonotype was recorded many times. J is TRBJ1-1 and V is TRBV27, with D uncertain. V lost 5 bases and J 0 bases, leaving 16 bases between the germline ends. CDR1 and CDR2 (germline): MNHEY, SMNVEV (reference sequence). The CDR3 contains 16 residues. The CDR3 here is CASSPPSPTLNTEAFF. The CDR3 region has the DNA TGTGCCAGCAGTCCTCCGAGCCCCACTCTGAACACTGAAGCTTTCTTT.

This clonotype has a count of ten or more. CDR3 in amino acids: CASSLEGQGVVGYTF. The CDR3 DNA reads TGTGCCAGCAGTTTAGAAGGACAGGGGGTAGTCGGCTACACCTTC. This chain uses TRBV12-3 or TRBV12-4 with TRBJ1-2; 10 nucleotides line up with TRBD1. This CDR3 is built from 15 residues. Unmatched junction bases numbered 7, after V lost 1 base and J lost 8 bases.

V gene TRBV5-4 combines with J gene TRBJ2-6, with 7 bases lining up with TRBD1. The CDR3 runs 15 residues. Losses at the gene ends were 4 bases for V and 3 bases for J; bases not matched to a gene: 4. The V gene's germline CDR1 is SGHNT and CDR2 YYREEE (reference sequence). The CDR3 sequence is CASSDRVYGANVLTF. In DNA form, the CDR3 reads TGTGCCAGCAGCGACAGGGTTTATGGGGCCAACGTCCTGACTTTC.

V is TRBV5-6 and J is TRBJ2-3, with no clear D. V was pared by 4 bases and J by 2 bases, with 5 bases between. The CDR3 sequence is 12 residues long. Germline V gene sequence: CDR1 SGHDT, CDR2 YYEEEE. Written as DNA, the CDR3 is TGTGCCAGCAGCGGGATCACAGATACGCAGTATTTT. This encodes CASSGITDTQYF.

Many counts were recorded for this clonotype. The chain recombines TRBV20-1 with TRBJ1-5; no clear D. CDR3 size: 12 residues. Trimming took off 2 bases at V and 7 bases at J, with 9 bases between the two ends. Germline assignment: CDR1 DFQATT and CDR2 SNEGSKA (reference sequence). This CDR3 reads CSARRGSQPQHF. The CDR3 DNA reads TGCAGTGCTAGACGGGGTTCCCAGCCCCAGCATTTT.

In this sample, this clonotype turned up many times. This chain links TRBV6-7 with TRBJ2-7; D gene ambiguous. TRBV6-7 is filed as an ORF, its function uncertain. The CDR3 consists of 15 residues. The V gene lost 0 bases and the J gene lost 2 bases, with 11 bases spanning the gap. CDR3 bases: TGTGCCAGCAGTTACTCGCCCGTATCCACCTACGAGCAGTACTTC. It encodes CASSYSPVSTYEQYF.

Ten or more counts support this clonotype. V is TRBV4-1 and J is TRBJ1-5; the match to TRBD1 covers 8 bases. There are 17 residues in the CDR3. V lost 4 bases and J lost 9; bases outside the gene matches: 17. Germline loops: CDR1 MGHRA, CDR2 YSYEKL. The CDR3 sequence is CASSPLPAGGDGRPQHF. In nucleotides, the CDR3 is TGCGCCAGCAGCCCCCTCCCCGCAGGGGGCGACGGACGGCCCCAGCATTTT.

This clonotype came up once. One junction end disagrees with the germline gene, perhaps due to a read error. V gene TRBV20-1 combines with J gene TRBJ1-1; the D gene is possibly TRBD1 (5 bases). The CDR3 has 14 residues. The germline V gene encodes CDR1 DFQATT and CDR2 SNEGSKA (reference sequence). CDR3 sequence (DNA): TGCGGTGCTAGAGAGAGGCTTTGGGGCGCTGAAGCTTTCTTT. It yields the protein CGARERLWGAEAFF.

The V call is TRBV15, the J call TRBJ1-1; 7 nucleotides line up with TRBD1. The CDR3 spans 11 residues. Germline values: CDR1 LNHNV, CDR2 YYDKDF (reference sequence). The V gene end was trimmed by 8 bases and the J gene end by 11 bases; junction bases not matched to a gene: 8. Here the CDR3 reads CATQGGGRAFF. CDR3 DNA: TGTGCCACCCAGGGAGGGGGCAGGGCTTTCTTT.

On this clonotype itself: Possible read error: a much larger clone is one base away. In nucleotides, the CDR3 is TGTGCCAGCTCGACCCCAAGCCCCTACAATGAGCAGTTCTTC. Translated, it gives CASSTPSPYNEQFF. This chain uses TRBV18 with TRBJ2-1; D not resolved. The germline CDR1 and CDR2 sequences are KGHSH and LQKENI. The CDR3 has 14 amino acids. Trimming removed 6 bases at V and 2 bases at J, with 11 bases between.

V usage is TRBV6-1 and J usage is TRBJ2-1; 9 bases are a match to TRBD2. The CDR3 is 15 residues long. J was trimmed by 4 bases and V by 6 bases; bases with no gene match: 7. Germline loops: CDR1 MNHNS, CDR2 SASEGT. CDR3 DNA sequence: TGTGCCAGCAGGGGGGGGGCGGGGGGGTACAATGAGCAGTTCTTC. Protein product: CASRGGAGGYNEQFF.

This clonotype showed up just a few times. The rearrangement links TRBV6-2 or TRBV6-3 to TRBJ1-6; D might be TRBD1 (6 bases). The CDR3 covers 15 residues. Trimming cost V 8 bases and J 9 bases, with 20 bases left between them. Germline assignment: CDR1 MNHEY and CDR2 SVGEGT. Written as DNA, the CDR3 is TGTGCCAGCTCCCCGTCCGGGACATGGGGTTCACCCCTCCACTTT. Its translation: CASSPSGTWGSPLHF.

The sample holds many counts of this clonotype. The chain joins TRBV13 to TRBJ1-2, with TRBD1 as a possible D gene (6 bases). The CDR3 spans 16 residues. Trimming shortened V by 6 bases and J by 6 bases, and 23 bases separated the two germline ends. The germline CDR1 and CDR2 sequences are PRHDT and FYEKMQ (reference sequence). The CDR3 coding sequence is TGTGCCAGCAGGCTACAGGGAACCCCGGTTAATGATGGCTACACCTTC. Encoded protein: CASRLQGTPVNDGYTF.

This clonotype was counted only a few times. The gene calls are TRBV4-1 and TRBJ1-2; the D is unclear. Germline V gene lookup returns CDR1 MGHRA and CDR2 YSYEKL. There are 13 residues in the CDR3. V was pared by 1 base and J by 3 bases, with 6 bases between. CDR3 in amino acids: CASSQGDDYGYTF. As DNA, the CDR3 is TGCGCCAGCAGCCAAGGGGATGACTATGGCTACACCTTC.

This clonotype was detected many times. Sequence at one end of the junction differs from germline and may be a read error. V usage is TRBV11-3 and J usage is TRBJ2-1, with D unresolved. The V gene's germline CDR1 is SGHNT and CDR2 YENEEA. This CDR3 region has 14 residues. CDR3 DNA: TGTGCCAGCAGCCCAAAAAGTGGCTACCATGAGCAGTTCTTC. Its translation is CASSPKSGYHEQFF.

Many counts were recorded for this clonotype. The chain uses TRBV27 and TRBJ1-2; maybe TRBD1 (6 bases). Germline CDR1 MNHEY, CDR2 SMNVEV (reference sequence). Trimming pared 3 bases from V and 2 bases from J, leaving 22 bases between. The CDR3 is 18 residues long. The CDR3: CASSFPWAGVRRNYGYTF. In DNA, the CDR3 is TGTGCCAGCAGTTTCCCCTGGGCAGGGGTGCGTCGCAACTATGGCTACACCTTC.

Many counts were recorded for this clonotype. The rearrangement uses TRBV4-3 and TRBJ2-1, with 7 bases matching TRBD2. Per the germline V gene, CDR1 is LGHNA and CDR2 is YSLEER. V was pared by 1 base and J by 0 bases, with 0 bases of the junction left unmatched. The CDR3 consists of 15 residues. The CDR3 coding sequence is TGCGCCAGCAGCCAAGGGGGGGGCTCCTACAATGAGCAGTTCTTC. Its translation: CASSQGGGSYNEQFF.

Points on this clonotype: This may stem from a read error, because a much larger clone lies one nucleotide away. The rearrangement links TRBV11-2 to TRBJ1-3; D is unclear. Trimming took 5 bases from V and 2 from J, leaving 10 bases between them. Looked up from germline, CDR1 is SGHAT and CDR2 is FQNNGV. This CDR3 spans 14 amino acids. The CDR3 protein is CASSHDPAGNTIYF. The CDR3 coding sequence is TGTGCCAGCAGCCACGACCCCGCTGGAAACACCATATATTTT.